The rows below give T cell receptor beta chains drawn from one sample of a study of T cell responses to AZD1222 COVID-19 vaccine. Here immunoSEQ multiplex PCR was the method, and the copy in TCRdb shows in-frame clones only, minus some. In the table there are 100,000 to 120,000 clones, more than 90% of which are singletons. The sample in question was peripheral blood, obtained 28 days after the second AZD1222 dose. The receptors come from an adult who received the AZD1222 COVID-19 vaccine. The CDR3 runs from the conserved cysteine through the conserved F or W. A D gene is named only where the DNA matches it firmly. Clone sizes are given selectively: once, few, many, or a class where the clone is expanded.

>TRBJ2-5|TRBV9|NA|TRBD1|15
TGTGCCAGCAGCCTGGGACAGGGAACCCAAGAGACCCAGTACTTC
CASSLGQGTQETQYF
>TRBJ2-7|TRBV5-1|NA|TRBD1|14
TGCGCCAGCAGCTCCGGGACAGGGGAACACGAGCAGTACTTC
CASSSGTGEHEQYF
>TRBJ2-1|TRBV7-3|NA|NA|15
TGTGCCAGCAGCTTAACTCCCAACGCGGGGCATGAGCAGTTCTTC
CASSLTPNAGHEQFF
>TRBJ2-3|TRBV14|few|NA|14
TGTGCCAGCAGCCAAGGGGGGTGGACAGATACGCAGTATTTT
CASSQGGWTDTQYF
>TRBJ1-1|TRBV5-1|once|NA|13
TGCGCCAGCAGCGAGACCTCGAACACTGAAGCTTTCTTT
CASSETSNTEAFF
>TRBJ2-2|TRBV11-2|NA|TRBD2|16
TGTGCCAGCAGCTTAGGGGCCGGGGGGTACACCGGGGAGCTGTTTTTT
CASSLGAGGYTGELFF
>TRBJ2-2|TRBV12-5|NA|NA|13
TGTGCTAGTGGTTCCGCATATACCGGGGAGCTGTTTTTT
CASGSAYTGELFF
>TRBJ2-7|TRBV5-1|once|TRBD1|17
TGCGCCAGCAGCTTGGGTCGGAGGACAGGATCGAACTACGAGCAGTACTTC
CASSLGRRTGSNYEQYF
>TRBJ1-2|TRBV2|NA|NA|16
TGTGCCAGCAGCCTTCAGGTCCTTCCCACCAGCTATGGCTACACCTTC
CASSLQVLPTSYGYTF
>TRBJ2-5|TRBV3-1/TRBV3-2|NA|NA|16
TGTGCCAGCAGCCCCAAATTGGGCCCGGGCCAAGAGACCCAGTACTTC
CASSPKLGPGQETQYF
>TRBJ2-3|TRBV5-6|NA|NA|16
TGTGCCAGCAGCTACTCTATGACGGGTAGCACAGATACGCAGTATTTT
CASSYSMTGSTDTQYF
>TRBJ2-7|TRBV5-1|NA|NA|14
TGCGCCAGCAGCCGTATGGGCGATTCCTACGAGCAGTACTTC
CASSRMGDSYEQYF
>TRBJ2-3|TRBV5-1|NA|TRBD2|16
TGCGCCAGCAGCGCTTTAGCGGGGGGGCGGTCAGATACGCAGTATTTT
CASSALAGGRSDTQYF
>TRBJ1-1|TRBV12-3/TRBV12-4|NA|TRBD1|11
TGTGCCAGCAACCAGAGGGGGCTTGCTTTCTTT
CASNQRGLAFF
>TRBJ1-2|TRBV7-3|NA|TRBD1|14
TGTGCCAGCAGCCCGGGGACAGAGGATGGGGGCTACACCTTC
CASSPGTEDGGYTF
>TRBJ1-6|TRBV4-2|NA|NA|15
TGTGCCAGCAGTCAAGGCTCGGGGGGGGATTCACCCCTCCACTTT
CASSQGSGGDSPLHF
>TRBJ2-1|TRBV19|NA|TRBD2|14
TGTGCCAGTAGTCGTAGCGGGAGCCACAATGAGCAGTTCTTC
CASSRSGSHNEQFF
>TRBJ2-5|TRBV7-2|NA|NA|15
TGTGCCAGCAGCTTAGGGAGGGGGCTGGATGAGACCCAGTACTTC
CASSLGRGLDETQYF
>TRBJ1-1|TRBV24-1|NA|NA|13
TGTGCCACCTGTGATGCACAGGAAACTGAAGCTTTCTTT
CATCDAQETEAFF
>TRBJ2-7|TRBV6-5|NA|TRBD1|13
TGTGCCAGCAGTAAACAGGGGACCTACGAGCAGTACTTC
CASSKQGTYEQYF
>TRBJ1-4|TRBV6-5|NA|NA|14
TGTGCCAGCAGTTACGCGGGGATGGGTGAAAAACTGTTTTTT
CASSYAGMGEKLFF
>TRBJ2-1|TRBV19|NA|NA|13
TGTGCCAGTAGTACCCCCGAAGGCAATGAGCAGTTCTTC
CASSTPEGNEQFF
>TRBJ1-2|TRBV24-1|NA|NA|13
TGTGCCACCAGTGAAGGCAGCGGCTATGGCTACACCTTC
CATSEGSGYGYTF
>TRBJ1-5|TRBV7-2|NA|NA|15
TGTGCCAGCAGCTTAGTGCAGGGGTGGAATCAGCCCCAGCATTTT
CASSLVQGWNQPQHF
>TRBJ2-5|TRBV19|NA|TRBD1|13
TGTGCCAGCGGACAGGGGACACAAGAGACCCAGTACTTC
CASGQGTQETQYF
>TRBJ1-1|TRBV12-3/TRBV12-4|NA|NA|12
TGTGCCAGCAGTTACGGGAACACTGAAGCTTTCTTT
CASSYGNTEAFF
>TRBJ2-7|TRBV27|NA|NA|14
TGTGCCAGCAGTTTATCGGTGGGTTCCTACGAGCAGTACTTC
CASSLSVGSYEQYF
>TRBJ1-4|TRBV9|NA|NA|16
TGTGCCAGCAGCTCGGGGGCAGGCCTCGGGGAGGAAAAACTGTTTTTT
CASSSGAGLGEEKLFF
>TRBJ2-7|TRBV19|NA|TRBD1|14
TGTGCCAGTAGTGTCAACAGGGGGTCCTACGAGCAGTACTTC
CASSVNRGSYEQYF
>TRBJ1-5|TRBV6-2/TRBV6-3|NA|TRBD1|15
TGTGCCAGCAGTTACGGACAGGGGGCGTGGCAGCCCCAGCATTTT
CASSYGQGAWQPQHF
>TRBJ2-2|TRBV11-2|NA|NA|15
TGTGCCAGCAGCTTAGCGGGGGTGGGAACCGGGGAGCTGTTTTTT
CASSLAGVGTGELFF
>TRBJ1-3|TRBV7-9|NA|NA|15
TGTGCCAGCAGCCCGCCGACTGGCTCTGGAAACACCATATATTTT
CASSPPTGSGNTIYF
>TRBJ1-1|TRBV7-2|NA|NA|14
TGTGCCAGCAGCTTTCGGCAACTAAACACTGAAGCTTTCTTT
CASSFRQLNTEAFF
>TRBJ2-6|TRBV4-3|NA|TRBD2|16
TGCGCCAGCAGCCAAGAGGGAGGGACTGGGGCCAACGTCCTGACTTTC
CASSQEGGTGANVLTF
>TRBJ2-7|TRBV5-1|NA|TRBD1|16
TGCGCCAGCAGCCTGGGGGCCGGGACAGGCGCTTACGAGCAGTACTTC
CASSLGAGTGAYEQYF
>TRBJ2-5|TRBV4-1|NA|TRBD2|16
TGCGCCAGCAGCCTTACTAGCGGGGGGGTCCAAGAGACCCAGTACTTC
CASSLTSGGVQETQYF
>TRBJ2-7|TRBV5-4|once|TRBD1|15
TGTGCCAGCAGCCTTGGACAGGGGGTCCTCTACGAGCAGTACTTC
CASSLGQGVLYEQYF
>TRBJ1-1|TRBV29-1|NA|NA|11
TGCAGCGAGGGCAAGAACACTGAAGCTTTCTTT
CSEGKNTEAFF
>TRBJ2-3|TRBV18|NA|NA|11
TGTGCCAGCTCACCAAGAGATACGCAGTATTTT
CASSPRDTQYF
>TRBJ2-2|TRBV6-4|NA|TRBD2|16
TGTGCCAGCAGTGACTCGCCTAGCGGGGGGACCGGGGAGCTGTTTTTT
CASSDSPSGGTGELFF